Listed below are T cell receptor beta chains from one sample, sequenced in a study of cytomegalovirus exposure and HLA in healthy donors. The assay was immunoSEQ multiplex PCR, and TCRdb's table has in-frame clones only and misses some. Counted here are 150,000 to 200,000 clones, 65% to 85% occurring once; the ten biggest clones make up around 4.1%. The sequencing input was PBMCs. Receptors were obtained from a woman aged 45-65 years in good health and CMV-seropositive. The CDR3 runs from the conserved cysteine through the conserved F or W. The D gene is left open where the match is weak. Expanded clones get a size class; other rows say once, few or many, or leave the size out.

V	D	size	J	CDR3	DNA
TRBV9	TRBD1	.	TRBJ1-4	CASSLGQGEKLFF	TGTGCCAGCAGCCTGGGACAGGGCGAAAAACTGTTTTTT
TRBV6-5	.	few	TRBJ2-3	CASRLQGTTDTQYF	TGTGCCAGCCGACTACAGGGAACCACAGATACGCAGTATTTT
TRBV6-5	.	.	TRBJ2-7	CASSSSYRATYEQYF	TGTGCCAGCAGTTCAAGCTACAGGGCCACCTACGAGCAGTACTTC
TRBV11-1	.	.	TRBJ2-3	CASSLNGGVSTDTQYF	TGTGCCAGCAGCTTAAATGGCGGGGTAAGCACAGATACGCAGTATTTT
TRBV6-5	.	.	TRBJ2-7	CASRTTAAYEQYF	TGTGCCAGCAGAACGACAGCCGCCTACGAGCAGTACTTC
TRBV7-8	TRBD2	.	TRBJ2-3	CASSSLAGAPQTQYF	TGTGCCAGCAGCAGTCTAGCGGGGGCCCCGCAGACGCAGTATTTT
TRBV7-2	TRBD2	.	TRBJ2-3	CASSLGIAGGTDTQYF	TGTGCCAGCAGCTTAGGAATAGCGGGAGGGACAGATACGCAGTATTTT
TRBV7-2	.	once	TRBJ2-5	CASSLGSGLGETQYF	TGTGCCAGCAGCTTAGGGAGCGGACTGGGGGAGACCCAGTACTTC
TRBV5-1	TRBD2	.	TRBJ2-3	CASRPGTSGGYSTDTQYF	TGCGCCAGCAGGCCGGGTACTAGCGGGGGCTATAGCACAGATACGCAGTATTTT
TRBV5-1	.	.	TRBJ1-5	CASSSVGGNQPQHF	TGCGCCAGCAGCTCTGTGGGAGGCAATCAGCCCCAGCATTTT
TRBV7-9	.	few	TRBJ1-4	CASSLEKLFF	TGTGCCAGCAGCCTTGAAAAACTGTTTTTT
TRBV2	.	few	TRBJ1-1	CASTQRTVIPEAFF	TGTGCCAGCACCCAAAGGACAGTCATCCCTGAAGCTTTCTTT
TRBV9	.	.	TRBJ1-2	CASSLGTPSHGYTF	TGTGCCAGCAGCCTGGGGACTCCCAGTCATGGCTACACCTTC
TRBV5-1	TRBD2	.	TRBJ2-3	CASSKTSGGTSSTDTQYF	TGCGCCAGCAGCAAGACTAGCGGGGGAACGTCTAGCACAGATACGCAGTATTTT
TRBV6-5	TRBD1	.	TRBJ1-1	CASSRQGLVSEAFF	TGTGCCAGCAGTAGACAGGGGCTCGTCAGCGAAGCTTTCTTT
TRBV7-8	TRBD2	.	TRBJ2-3	CASSLDPWGRESPSPSTDTQYF	TGTGCCAGCAGCTTAGACCCATGGGGGAGGGAGTCCCCCTCCCCCAGCACAGATACGCAGTATTTT
TRBV7-2	.	.	TRBJ2-1	CASSLARVSYNEQFF	TGTGCCAGCAGCCTAGCGAGGGTCTCCTACAATGAGCAGTTCTTC
TRBV11-2	.	.	TRBJ1-4	CASSLEAGINEKLFF	TGTGCCAGCAGCTTAGAGGCAGGGATTAATGAAAAACTGTTTTTT
TRBV4-3	TRBD1	few	TRBJ2-7	CASGPGTGGKYEQYF	TGCGCCAGCGGGCCTGGGACAGGGGGCAAGTACGAGCAGTACTTC
TRBV29-1	.	.	TRBJ1-1	CSVHQGGNTEAFF	TGCAGCGTCCATCAGGGAGGAAACACTGAAGCTTTCTTT
TRBV28	.	.	TRBJ2-7	CASSPRSRRGYEQYF	TGTGCCAGCAGTCCCCGATCACGACGCGGCTACGAGCAGTACTTC
TRBV27	.	.	TRBJ1-2	CASSSHSNYGYTF	TGTGCCAGCAGTTCCCACAGTAACTATGGCTACACCTTC
TRBV7-9	TRBD1	.	TRBJ1-4	CASSFGQGREKLFF	TGTGCCAGCAGCTTCGGACAGGGGAGAGAAAAACTGTTTTTT
TRBV10-3	.	.	TRBJ1-2	CAISEGGGTYGYTF	TGTGCCATCAGTGAGGGGGGCGGAACCTATGGCTACACCTTC
TRBV19	.	.	TRBJ2-2	CASKTPREHTGELFF	TGTGCCTCAAAGACCCCCCGGGAGCACACCGGGGAGCTGTTTTTT
TRBV5-1	TRBD2	.	TRBJ2-3	CASSPPGGTDTQYF	TGCGCCAGCAGCCCCCCGGGGGGGACAGATACGCAGTATTTT
TRBV27	TRBD2	once	TRBJ2-3	CASSLAGGPTDTQYF	TGTGCCAGCAGTTTAGCGGGGGGGCCTACAGATACGCAGTATTTT
TRBV29-1	TRBD1	.	TRBJ1-1	CSVRPGQPNTEAFF	TGCAGCGTCAGACCGGGACAGCCTAACACTGAAGCTTTCTTT
TRBV5-1	TRBD1	few	TRBJ1-2	CASRMGQGDYGYTF	TGCGCCAGCCGGATGGGGCAGGGGGACTATGGCTACACCTTC
TRBV18	.	.	TRBJ1-5	CASSESSNQPQHF	TGTGCCAGCTCGGAGAGTAGCAATCAGCCCCAGCATTTT
TRBV7-9	TRBD1	.	TRBJ1-1	CASSYLTGQGARVEAFF	TGTGCCAGCAGCTACCTAACTGGACAGGGGGCGCGAGTTGAAGCTTTCTTT
TRBV19	.	.	TRBJ2-3	CASRQGLTDTQYF	TGTGCCAGTCGACAGGGACTCACAGATACGCAGTATTTT
TRBV2	.	.	TRBJ2-2	CASRLEVGELFF	TGTGCCAGCAGGCTCGAGGTGGGGGAGCTGTTTTTT
TRBV18	TRBD1	few	TRBJ1-3	CASSSTGPHSGNTIYF	TGTGCCAGCTCATCGACAGGGCCTCACTCTGGAAACACCATATATTTT
TRBV11-2	TRBD2	.	TRBJ2-3	CASSFGGGASTDTQYF	TGTGCCAGCAGCTTCGGCGGGGGGGCCAGCACAGATACGCAGTATTTT
TRBV4-3	TRBD2	.	TRBJ2-1	CASSQAGTNNEQFF	TGCGCCAGCAGCCAAGCAGGGACTAACAATGAGCAGTTCTTC
TRBV6-5	TRBD1	.	TRBJ1-2	CASSYSAGGGYTF	TGTGCCAGCAGTTACTCGGCAGGGGGTGGCTACACCTTC